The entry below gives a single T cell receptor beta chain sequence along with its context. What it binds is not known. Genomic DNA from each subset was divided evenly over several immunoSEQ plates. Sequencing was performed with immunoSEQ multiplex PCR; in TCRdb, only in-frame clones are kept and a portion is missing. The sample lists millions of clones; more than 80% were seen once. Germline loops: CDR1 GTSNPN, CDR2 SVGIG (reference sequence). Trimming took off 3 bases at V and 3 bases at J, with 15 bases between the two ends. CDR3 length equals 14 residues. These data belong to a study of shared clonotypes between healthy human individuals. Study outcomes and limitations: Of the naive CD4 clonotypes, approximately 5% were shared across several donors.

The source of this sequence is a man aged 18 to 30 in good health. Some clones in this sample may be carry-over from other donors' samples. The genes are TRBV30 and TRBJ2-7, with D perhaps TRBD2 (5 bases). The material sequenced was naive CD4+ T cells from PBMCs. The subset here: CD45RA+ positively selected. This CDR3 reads CAWRHPGSGYEQYF. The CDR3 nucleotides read TGTGCCTGGAGGCACCCAGGCAGCGGCTACGAGCAGTACTTC.